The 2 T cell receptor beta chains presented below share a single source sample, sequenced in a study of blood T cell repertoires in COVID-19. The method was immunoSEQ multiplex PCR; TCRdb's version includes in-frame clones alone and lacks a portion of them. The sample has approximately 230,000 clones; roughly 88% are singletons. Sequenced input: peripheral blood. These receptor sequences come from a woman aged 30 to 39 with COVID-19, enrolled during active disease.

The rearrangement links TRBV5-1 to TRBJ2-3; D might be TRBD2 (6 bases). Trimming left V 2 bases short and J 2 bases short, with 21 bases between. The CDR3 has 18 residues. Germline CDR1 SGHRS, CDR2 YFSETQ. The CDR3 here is CASSLNVGGRGHTDTQYF. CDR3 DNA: TGCGCCAGCAGCTTAAACGTTGGAGGGAGAGGACACACAGATACGCAGTATTTT.

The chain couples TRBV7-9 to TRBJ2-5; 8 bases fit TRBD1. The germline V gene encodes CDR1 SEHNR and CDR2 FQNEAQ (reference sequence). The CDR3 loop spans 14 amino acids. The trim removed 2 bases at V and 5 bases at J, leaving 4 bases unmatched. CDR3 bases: TGTGCCAGCAGCTTACGGACAGGGAGTGAGACCCAGTACTTC. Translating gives CASSLRTGSETQYF.